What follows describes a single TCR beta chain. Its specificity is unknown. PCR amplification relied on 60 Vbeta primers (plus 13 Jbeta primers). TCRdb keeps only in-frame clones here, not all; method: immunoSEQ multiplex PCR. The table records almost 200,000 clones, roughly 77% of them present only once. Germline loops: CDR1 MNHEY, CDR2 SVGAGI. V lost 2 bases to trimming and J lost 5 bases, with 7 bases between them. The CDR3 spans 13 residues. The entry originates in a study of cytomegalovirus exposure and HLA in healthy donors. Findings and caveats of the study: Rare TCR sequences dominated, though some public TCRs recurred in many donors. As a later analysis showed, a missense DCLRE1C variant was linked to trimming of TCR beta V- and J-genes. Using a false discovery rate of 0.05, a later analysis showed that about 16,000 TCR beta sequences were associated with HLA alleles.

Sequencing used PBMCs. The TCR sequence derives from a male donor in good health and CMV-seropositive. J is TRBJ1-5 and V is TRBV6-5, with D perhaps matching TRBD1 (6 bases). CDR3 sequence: CASSYDRYQPQHF. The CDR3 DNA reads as TGTGCCAGCAGTTACGACAGGTATCAGCCCCAGCATTTT.